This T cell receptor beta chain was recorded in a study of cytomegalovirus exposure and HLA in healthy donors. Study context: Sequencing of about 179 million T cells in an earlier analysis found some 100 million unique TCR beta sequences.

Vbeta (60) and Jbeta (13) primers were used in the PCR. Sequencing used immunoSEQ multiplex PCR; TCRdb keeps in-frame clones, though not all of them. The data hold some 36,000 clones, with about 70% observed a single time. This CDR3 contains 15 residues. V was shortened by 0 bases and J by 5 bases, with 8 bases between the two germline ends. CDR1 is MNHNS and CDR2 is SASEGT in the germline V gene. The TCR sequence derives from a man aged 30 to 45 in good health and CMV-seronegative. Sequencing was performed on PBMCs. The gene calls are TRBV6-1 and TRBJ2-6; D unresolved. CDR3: CASSEADDRANVLTF. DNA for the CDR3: TGTGCCAGCAGTGAAGCCGACGACAGGGCCAACGTCCTGACTTTC.